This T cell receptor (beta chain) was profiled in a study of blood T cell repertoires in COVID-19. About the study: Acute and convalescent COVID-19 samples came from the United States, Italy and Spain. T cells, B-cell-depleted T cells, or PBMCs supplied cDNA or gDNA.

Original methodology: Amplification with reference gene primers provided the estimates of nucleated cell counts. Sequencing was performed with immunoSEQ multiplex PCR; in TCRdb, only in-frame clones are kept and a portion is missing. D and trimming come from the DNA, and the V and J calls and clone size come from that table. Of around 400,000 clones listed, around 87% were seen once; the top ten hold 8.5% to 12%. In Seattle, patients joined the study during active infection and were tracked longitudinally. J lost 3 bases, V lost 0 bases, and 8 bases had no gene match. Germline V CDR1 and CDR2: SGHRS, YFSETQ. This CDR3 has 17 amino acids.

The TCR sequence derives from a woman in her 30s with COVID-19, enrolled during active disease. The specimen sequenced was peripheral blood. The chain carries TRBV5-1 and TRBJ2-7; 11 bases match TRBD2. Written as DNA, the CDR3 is TGCGCCAGCAGCTTGGAAGCGATCGGACTAGCGGGCTACGAGCAGTACTTC. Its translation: CASSLEAIGLAGYEQYF.